Described below is a single T cell receptor beta chain sequence and its context. This record comes from a study of blood T cell repertoires in COVID-19. Some clones are missing from TCRdb's copy, which holds only in-frame ones; the method was immunoSEQ multiplex PCR. The sample holds about 230,000 clones, 83% seen once. CDR3 length equals 15 residues. Germline-derived CDR1 and CDR2 are LGHNA and YSLEER. V shed 3 bases, J shed 5 bases, and the junction held 1 base outside the gene matches. This sequence was found in a woman aged 50 to 65 with acute or convalescent COVID-19. The genes are TRBV4-3 and TRBJ2-3; TRBD2 agrees at 14 bases. The sample taken for sequencing was peripheral blood. The CDR3 DNA follows: TGCGCCAGCAGCCAGACTAGCGGGGGGGAAGATACGCAGTATTTT. It translates to CASSQTSGGEDTQYF.